In this sample, the clone carrying this T cell receptor (beta chain) turned up a few times. Its antigen is as yet unknown. Every bit of the isolated RNA underwent reverse transcription, so sequencing read expressed TCRB transcripts. Profiling relied on immunoSEQ multiplex PCR, and the TCRdb table lists in-frame clones only, not all of them. In the table there are about 700,000 clones, roughly an eighth of which are singletons. The data are from a study of beta chain features in type 1 diabetes. Study-level background: Investigators examined around 110 million sorted cells across all samples.

General study results and limits: When Type 1 diabetes patients were examined, their TCRB CDR3s proved moderately but significantly shorter in all four CD4+ subsets.

Every participating donor gave one draw, a heparinised blood sample averaging about 100 mL. Sorting of CD4+ naive, central memory, regulatory and stem cell-like memory cells was performed via CD45RO/CCR7/CD25/CD127/CD95/CD27. The source material was naive CD4+ T cells from blood. The origin of this receptor is a man between 18 and 35 years old with type 1 diabetes.

CDR3 sequence (DNA): TGTGCCAGCAGTTTACGACAGGTAACCTACGAGCAGTACTTC. Translation: CASSLRQVTYEQYF. The chain is built from TRBV28 and TRBJ2-7; D possibly corresponds to TRBD1 (6 bases). CDR3 length: 14 amino acids. Germline CDR1 MDHEN, CDR2 SYDVKM. Trimming pared 2 bases from V and 2 bases from J, leaving 10 bases between.